This entry describes one T cell receptor beta chain. Its target is not known. This sample was included in a study of cytomegalovirus exposure and HLA in healthy donors. The CDR3 spans 17 residues. Germline lookup yields CDR1 SEHNR and CDR2 FQNEAQ (reference sequence). Trimming pared 5 bases from V and 5 bases from J, leaving 19 bases between. Study observations and caveats: Most TCR sequences were seen very rarely across donors, but some public TCRs occurred in many.

The primer mix had 60 Vbeta and 13 Jbeta primers. The assay was immunoSEQ multiplex PCR, and TCRdb's table has in-frame clones only and misses some. The sample has about 170,000 clones, around three quarters seen once. V usage is TRBV7-9 and J usage is TRBJ1-6; maybe TRBD1 (5 bases). The TCR was taken from a woman between 45 and 65 years old in good health and CMV-seronegative. The sequenced material came from PBMCs. Written as DNA, the CDR3 is TGTGCCAGCAGCCACTGGCGTGGGGCAGGAGATAATTCACCCCTCCACTTT. This sequence encodes CASSHWRGAGDNSPLHF.